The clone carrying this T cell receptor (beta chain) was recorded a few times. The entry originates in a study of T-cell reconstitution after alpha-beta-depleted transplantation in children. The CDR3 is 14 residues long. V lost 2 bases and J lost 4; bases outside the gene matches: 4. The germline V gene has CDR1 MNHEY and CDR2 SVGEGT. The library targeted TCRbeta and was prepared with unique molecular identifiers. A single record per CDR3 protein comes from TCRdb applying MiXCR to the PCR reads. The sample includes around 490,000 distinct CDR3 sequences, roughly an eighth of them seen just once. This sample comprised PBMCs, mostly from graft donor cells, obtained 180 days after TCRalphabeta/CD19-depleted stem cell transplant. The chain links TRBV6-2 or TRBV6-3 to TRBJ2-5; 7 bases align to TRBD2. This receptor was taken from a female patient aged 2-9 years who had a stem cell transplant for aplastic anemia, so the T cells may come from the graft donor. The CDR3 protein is CASSYASGGETQYF. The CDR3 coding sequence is TGTGCCAGCAGTTACGCTAGCGGAGGAGAGACCCAGTACTTC.